The clone carrying this T cell receptor beta chain appeared many times. The antigen remains unidentified. Germline V gives CDR1 SGHVS, CDR2 FQNEAQ. The CDR3 covers 13 residues. The V and J ends lost 3 bases and 2 bases respectively, with 6 bases between them. Sample-barcoded 5' priming and a J-beta primer mix drove a second PCR of 7 to 11 cycles. In TCRdb, the 5' RACE reads were re-called with MiXCR into one record per CDR3 protein. The sample holds 870,000 or so distinct CDR3 sequences, 29% seen once. This record belongs to a study of blood T cells in healthy people across ages. Study-level results: PBMCs went unsorted, and a conclusive naive versus antigen-experienced comparison was therefore prevented.

The origin of this receptor is an elderly woman in good health. This chain joins TRBV7-8 and TRBJ2-3, with D hard to call. The sample consisted of blood. CDR3 bases: TGTGCCAGCAGCTTTTCCCCCACAGATACGCAGTATTTT. Encoded protein: CASSFSPTDTQYF. The variable domain in full, completed from reference TRBV7-8 and TRBJ2-3, reads GAGVSQSPRYKVAKRGQDVALRCDPISGHVSLFWYQQALGQGPEFLTYFQNEAQLDKSGLPSDRFFAERPEGSVSTLKIQRTQQEDSAVYLCASSFSPTDTQYFGPGTRLTVL.